This T cell receptor beta chain was sequenced in a study of T cell responses to AZD1222 COVID-19 vaccine. Study results and caveats: Repertoire sampling was restricted to post-peak T cell response timepoints.

With regard to this clone: Its antigen is not identified.

Profiling relied on immunoSEQ multiplex PCR, and the TCRdb table lists in-frame clones only, not all of them. Of some 62,000 clones listed, approximately 83% were seen once; the top ten hold around 15%. Trimming removed 3 bases at V and 4 bases at J, with 13 bases between. The CDR3 has 14 residues. Germline V gives CDR1 MNHNS, CDR2 SASEGT. The sequencing here drew on peripheral blood, taken on day 0 of AZD1222 vaccination. This sequence was found in an adult in good health. The chain joins TRBV6-1 to TRBJ2-7; D is tentatively TRBD1 or TRBD2 (5 bases each). The CDR3 loop reads CASSEIGAVYEQYF. The CDR3, as DNA: TGTGCCAGCAGTGAGATCGGGGCGGTTTACGAGCAGTACTTC.